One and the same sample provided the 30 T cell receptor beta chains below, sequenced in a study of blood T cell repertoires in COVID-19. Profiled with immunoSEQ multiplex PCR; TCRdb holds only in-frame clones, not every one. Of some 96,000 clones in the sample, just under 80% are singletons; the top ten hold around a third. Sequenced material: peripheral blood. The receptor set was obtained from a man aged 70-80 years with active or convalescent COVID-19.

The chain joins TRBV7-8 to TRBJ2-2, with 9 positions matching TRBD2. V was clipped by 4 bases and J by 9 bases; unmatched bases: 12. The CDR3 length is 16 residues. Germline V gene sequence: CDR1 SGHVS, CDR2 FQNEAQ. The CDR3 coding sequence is TGTGCCAGCAGCTCTAGACTAGCGGAGCACGTCCGGGAGCTGTTTTTT. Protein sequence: CASSSRLAEHVRELFF.

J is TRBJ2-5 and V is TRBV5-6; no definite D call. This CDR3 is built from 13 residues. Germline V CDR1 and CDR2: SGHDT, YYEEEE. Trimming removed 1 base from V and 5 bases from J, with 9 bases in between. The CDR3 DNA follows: TGTGCCAGCAGCTTGCTAGAAGGCGAGACCCAGTACTTC. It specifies CASSLLEGETQYF.

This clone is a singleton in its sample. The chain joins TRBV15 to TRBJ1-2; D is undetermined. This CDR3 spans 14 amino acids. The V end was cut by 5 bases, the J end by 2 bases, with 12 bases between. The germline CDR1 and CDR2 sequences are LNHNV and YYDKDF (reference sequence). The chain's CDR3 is CATSPMTANYGYTF. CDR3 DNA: TGTGCCACCAGCCCCATGACTGCGAACTATGGCTACACCTTC.

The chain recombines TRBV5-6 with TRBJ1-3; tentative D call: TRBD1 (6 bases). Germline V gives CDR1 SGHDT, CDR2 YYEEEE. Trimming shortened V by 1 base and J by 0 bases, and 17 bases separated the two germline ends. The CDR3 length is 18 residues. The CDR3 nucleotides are TGTGCCAGCAGCTTGAGGACGCCGGGGGGGCCCTCTGGAAACACCATATATTTT. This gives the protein CASSLRTPGGPSGNTIYF.

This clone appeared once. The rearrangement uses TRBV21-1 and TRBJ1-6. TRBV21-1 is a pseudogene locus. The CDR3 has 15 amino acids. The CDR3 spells CASSMGRGGNSPLHF. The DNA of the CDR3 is TGTGCCAGCAGCATGGGCCGGGGAGGGAATTCACCCCTCCACTTT.

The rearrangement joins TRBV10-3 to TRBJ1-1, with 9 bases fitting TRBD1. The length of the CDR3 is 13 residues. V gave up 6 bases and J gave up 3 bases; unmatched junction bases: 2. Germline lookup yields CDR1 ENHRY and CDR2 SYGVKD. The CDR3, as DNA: TGTGCCATCAGCCGGACAGGGGACACTGAAGCTTTCTTT. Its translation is CAISRTGDTEAFF.

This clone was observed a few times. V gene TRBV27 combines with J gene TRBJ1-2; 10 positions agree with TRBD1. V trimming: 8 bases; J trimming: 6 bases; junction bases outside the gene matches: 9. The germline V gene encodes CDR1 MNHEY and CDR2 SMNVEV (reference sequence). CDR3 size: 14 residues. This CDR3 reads CASGPDRGRDGYTF. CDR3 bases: TGTGCCAGCGGGCCCGACAGGGGGCGCGATGGCTACACCTTC.

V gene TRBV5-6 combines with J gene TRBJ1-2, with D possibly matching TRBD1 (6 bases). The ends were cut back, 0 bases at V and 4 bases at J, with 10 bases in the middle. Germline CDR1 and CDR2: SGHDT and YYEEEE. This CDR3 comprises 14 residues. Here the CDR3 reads CASSLGGLGYGYTF. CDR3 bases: TGTGCCAGCAGCTTGGGGGGGCTTGGCTATGGCTACACCTTC.

The CDR3 reads CASSLGYEQYF. The CDR3 nucleotides are TGTGCCAGCAGTCTCGGGTACGAGCAGTACTTC. The gene calls are TRBV27 and TRBJ2-7; D ambiguous. The CDR3 sequence is 11 residues long. V dropped 5 bases and J dropped 4 bases, with 6 bases sitting between them. The germline gives CDR1 MNHEY, CDR2 SMNVEV (reference sequence).

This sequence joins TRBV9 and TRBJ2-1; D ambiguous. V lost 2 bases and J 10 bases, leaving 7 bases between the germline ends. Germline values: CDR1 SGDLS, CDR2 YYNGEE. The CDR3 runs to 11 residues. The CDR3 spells CASSVGAEQFF. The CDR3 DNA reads TGTGCCAGCAGCGTCGGAGCCGAGCAGTTCTTC.

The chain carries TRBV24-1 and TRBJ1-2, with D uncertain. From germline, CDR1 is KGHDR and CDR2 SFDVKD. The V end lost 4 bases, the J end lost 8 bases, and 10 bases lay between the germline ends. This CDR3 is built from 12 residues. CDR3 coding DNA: TGTGCCACCAGTGACACACGAGGGGGCTACACCTTC. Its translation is CATSDTRGGYTF.

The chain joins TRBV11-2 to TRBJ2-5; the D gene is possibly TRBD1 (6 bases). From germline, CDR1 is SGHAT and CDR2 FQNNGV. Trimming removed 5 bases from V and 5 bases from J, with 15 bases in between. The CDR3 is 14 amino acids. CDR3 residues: CASSPNRVAETQYF. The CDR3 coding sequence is TGTGCCAGCAGCCCCAACAGGGTCGCGGAGACCCAGTACTTC.

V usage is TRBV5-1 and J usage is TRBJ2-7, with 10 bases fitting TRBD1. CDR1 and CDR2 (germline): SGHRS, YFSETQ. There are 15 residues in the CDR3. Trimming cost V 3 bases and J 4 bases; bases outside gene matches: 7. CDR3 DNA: TGCGCCAGCAGCTGGGGTGACAGGGGGCGGTACGAGCAGTACTTC. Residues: CASSWGDRGRYEQYF.

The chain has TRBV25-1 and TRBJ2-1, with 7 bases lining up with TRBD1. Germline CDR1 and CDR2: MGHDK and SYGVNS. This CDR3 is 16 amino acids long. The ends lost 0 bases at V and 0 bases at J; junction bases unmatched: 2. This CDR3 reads CASSEYSGGSYNEQFF. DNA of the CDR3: TGTGCCAGCAGTGAATATTCAGGGGGCTCCTACAATGAGCAGTTCTTC.

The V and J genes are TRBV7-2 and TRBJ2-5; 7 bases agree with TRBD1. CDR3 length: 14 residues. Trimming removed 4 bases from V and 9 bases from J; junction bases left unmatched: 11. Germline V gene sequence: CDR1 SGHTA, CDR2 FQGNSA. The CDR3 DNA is TGTGCCAGCAGCTCCGGGACAGCCTTCTGGGCCCAGTACTTC. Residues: CASSSGTAFWAQYF.

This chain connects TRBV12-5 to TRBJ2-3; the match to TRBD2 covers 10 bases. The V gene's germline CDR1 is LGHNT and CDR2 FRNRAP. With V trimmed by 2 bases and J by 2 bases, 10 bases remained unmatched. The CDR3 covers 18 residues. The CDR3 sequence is CASGLIALAGLNTDTQYF. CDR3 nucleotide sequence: TGTGCTAGTGGTTTGATCGCACTAGCGGGACTCAACACAGATACGCAGTATTTT.

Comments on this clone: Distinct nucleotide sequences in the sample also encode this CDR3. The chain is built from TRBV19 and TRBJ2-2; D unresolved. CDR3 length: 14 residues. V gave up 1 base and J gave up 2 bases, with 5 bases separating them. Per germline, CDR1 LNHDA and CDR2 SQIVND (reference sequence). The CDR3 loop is CASSIGRNTGELFF. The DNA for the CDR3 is TGTGCCAGTAGTATAGGCAGAAACACCGGGGAGCTGTTTTTT.

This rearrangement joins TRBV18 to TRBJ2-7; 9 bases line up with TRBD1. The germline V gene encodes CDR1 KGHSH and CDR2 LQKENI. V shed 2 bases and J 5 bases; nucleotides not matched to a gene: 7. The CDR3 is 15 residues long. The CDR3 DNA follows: TGTGCCAGCTCACCAACCCCGGGACAGGGCCACGAGCAGTACTTC. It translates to CASSPTPGQGHEQYF.

The CDR3 here is CASSPEGQGISYEQYF. In DNA form, the CDR3 reads TGTGCCAGCTCACCGGAGGGACAGGGGATTTCCTACGAGCAGTACTTC. The genes are TRBV18 and TRBJ2-7, with 10 bases matching TRBD1. The CDR3 runs 16 residues. Germline CDR1 is KGHSH and CDR2 is LQKENI. The ends lost 3 bases at V and 1 base at J; junction bases unmatched: 6.

The CDR3 nucleotides are TGTGCCACCAGTGACCCCGGGAGGGCTGACCCGGACACCTTC. Residues: CATSDPGRADPDTF. This chain joins TRBV24-1 and TRBJ1-2, with no clear D. This CDR3 has 14 amino acids. The germline V and J ends were trimmed by 4 bases and 12 bases, with 20 bases remaining between them. CDR1 is KGHDR and CDR2 is SFDVKD in the germline V gene.

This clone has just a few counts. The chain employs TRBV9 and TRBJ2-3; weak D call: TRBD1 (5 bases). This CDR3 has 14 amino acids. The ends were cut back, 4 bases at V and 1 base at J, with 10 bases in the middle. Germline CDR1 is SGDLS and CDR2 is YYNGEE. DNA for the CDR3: TGTGCCAGCAGCCCATTCAGGGGCACAGATACGCAGTATTTT. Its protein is CASSPFRGTDTQYF.

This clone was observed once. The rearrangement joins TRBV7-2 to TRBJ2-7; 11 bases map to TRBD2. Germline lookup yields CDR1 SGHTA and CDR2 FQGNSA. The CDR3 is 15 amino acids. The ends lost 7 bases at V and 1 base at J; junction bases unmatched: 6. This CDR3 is CASTTTSGRSYEQYF. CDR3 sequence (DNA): TGTGCCAGCACTACTACTAGCGGGAGATCCTACGAGCAGTACTTC.

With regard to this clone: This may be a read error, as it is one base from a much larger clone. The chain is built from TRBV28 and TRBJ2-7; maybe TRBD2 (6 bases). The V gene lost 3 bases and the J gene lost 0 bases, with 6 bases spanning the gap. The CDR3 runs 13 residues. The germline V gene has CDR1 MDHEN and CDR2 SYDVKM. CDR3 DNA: TGTGCCAGCAGTTTCGGGAGCTCCTACGAGCAGTACTTC. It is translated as CASSFGSSYEQYF.

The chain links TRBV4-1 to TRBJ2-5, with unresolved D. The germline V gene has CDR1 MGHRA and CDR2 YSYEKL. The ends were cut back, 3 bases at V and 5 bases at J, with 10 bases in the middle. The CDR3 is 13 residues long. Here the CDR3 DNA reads TGCGCCAGCAGCCAGGCTACCAGGGAGACCCAGTACTTC. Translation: CASSQATRETQYF.

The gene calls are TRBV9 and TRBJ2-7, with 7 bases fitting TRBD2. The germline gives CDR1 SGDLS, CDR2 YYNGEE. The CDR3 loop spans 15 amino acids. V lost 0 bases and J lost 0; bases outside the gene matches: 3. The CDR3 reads CASSVGSGASYEQYF. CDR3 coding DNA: TGTGCCAGCAGCGTAGGGAGCGGGGCCTCCTACGAGCAGTACTTC.

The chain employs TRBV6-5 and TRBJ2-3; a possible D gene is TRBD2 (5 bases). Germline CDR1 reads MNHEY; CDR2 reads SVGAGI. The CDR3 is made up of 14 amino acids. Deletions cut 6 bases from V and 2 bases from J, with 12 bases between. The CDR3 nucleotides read TGTGCCAGCAGCTTAGCGCGTGACACAGATACGCAGTATTTT. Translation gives CASSLARDTDTQYF.

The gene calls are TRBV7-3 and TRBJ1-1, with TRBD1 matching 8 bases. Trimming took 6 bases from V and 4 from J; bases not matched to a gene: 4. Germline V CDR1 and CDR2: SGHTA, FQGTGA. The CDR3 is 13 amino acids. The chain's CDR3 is CASSFGTGTEAFF. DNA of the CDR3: TGTGCCAGCAGTTTCGGGACAGGCACTGAAGCTTTCTTT.

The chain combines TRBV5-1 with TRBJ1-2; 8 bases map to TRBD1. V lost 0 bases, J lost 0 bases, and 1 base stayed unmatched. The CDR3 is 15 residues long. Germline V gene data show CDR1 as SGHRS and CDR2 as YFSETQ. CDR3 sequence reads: CASSLVQGANYGYTF. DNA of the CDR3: TGCGCCAGCAGCTTGGTACAGGGGGCTAACTATGGCTACACCTTC.

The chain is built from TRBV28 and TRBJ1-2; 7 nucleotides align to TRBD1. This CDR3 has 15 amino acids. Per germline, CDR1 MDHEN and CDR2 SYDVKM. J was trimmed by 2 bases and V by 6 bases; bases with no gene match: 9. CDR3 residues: CASSQAGGKNYGYTF. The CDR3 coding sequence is TGTGCCAGCAGCCAGGCAGGGGGGAAAAACTATGGCTACACCTTC.

The DNA of the CDR3 is TGCGCCAGCAGCCAAAAGCGGGTTATAGCGGGAGGGCCTGGGTACCAAGAGACCCAGTACTTC. This sequence encodes CASSQKRVIAGGPGYQETQYF. The rearrangement joins TRBV4-1 to TRBJ2-5; 11 bases are a match to TRBD2. Unmatched junction bases numbered 17, after V lost 2 bases and J lost 0 bases. The CDR3 loop spans 21 amino acids. Looked up from germline, CDR1 is MGHRA and CDR2 is YSYEKL.